This T cell receptor (beta chain) was sequenced in a study of sequential checkpoint blockade in melanoma. Study-wide points: For nivolumab-first patients, baseline tumor clonality was associated with response.

As for treatment: randomized to nivolumab then ipilimumab (arm A) or the reverse (arm B). Remarks on this clone: What it binds is not known.

Germline V gives CDR1 KGHSH, CDR2 LQKENI. The ends were cut back, 1 base at V and 0 bases at J, with 6 bases in the middle. This CDR3 is 14 amino acids long. Produced via immunoSEQ multiplex PCR; TCRdb's table is partial and in-frame only. The sample lists some 11,000 clones; about 30% were seen once. This clonotype was sampled from a human donor with melanoma. Specimen: tumor tissue (inferred from file names), collected from a patient given nivolumab and ipilimumab in sequence. This chain connects TRBV18 to TRBJ1-1; D unresolved. CDR3 nucleotides: TGTGCCAGCTCACCACAGGGAATGAACACTGAAGCTTTCTTT. It codes for CASSPQGMNTEAFF.